This T cell receptor beta chain came from a study of cytomegalovirus exposure and HLA in healthy donors. Overall study context: As released early, the data held about 85 million unique TCRs from HLA-typed donors. Study results and limitations: Available immune exposure information covered CMV serostatus only. For TCR beta chains, V- and J-gene trimming was later linked to a missense DCLRE1C variant.

The PCR had 60 Vbeta and 13 Jbeta primers. The data were produced by immunoSEQ multiplex PCR, yet TCRdb's version contains in-frame clones alone and is incomplete. Of 120,000 or so clones in the sample, about four fifths were seen once. Of note for this clone: What it binds is not known.

Looked up from germline, CDR1 is SEHNR and CDR2 is FQNEAQ (reference sequence). V gave up 7 bases and J gave up 4 bases, with 14 bases separating them. The CDR3 length is 14 residues. The chain links TRBV7-9 to TRBJ1-3; maybe TRBD1 (6 bases). The clonotype originates from a woman between 50 and 59 years old in good health and CMV-seropositive. Sequencing was performed on PBMCs. CDR3 sequence (DNA): TGTGCCAGCACCTCTGATAGGGGGGGAAACACCATATATTTT. Protein: CASTSDRGGNTIYF.